The 12 T cell receptor beta chains below come from one sample, sequenced in a study of blood T cell repertoires in COVID-19. The protocol was immunoSEQ multiplex PCR, while the TCRdb copy is restricted to in-frame clones and leaves out a portion. The sample lists 40,000 to 60,000 clones, approximately 84% seen once, with about 4.1% in the top ten. Sequenced material: peripheral blood. The receptors shown here come from a man between 50 and 59 years old with active COVID-19.

CDR3 DNA sequence: TGTGCCAGCAGCCGCATGGGACAGGGGTTCTCTAGCTCCTATAATTCACCCCTCCACTTT. Protein: CASSRMGQGFSSSYNSPLHF. The J gene is TRBJ1-6, the V gene TRBV5-5; 10 bases agree with TRBD1. Germline CDR1 reads SGHKS; CDR2 reads YYEKEE (reference sequence). V lost 4 bases, J lost 0 bases, and 13 bases stayed unmatched. The CDR3 has 20 residues.

The chain recombines TRBV6-2 or TRBV6-3 with TRBJ2-3, with D perhaps TRBD2 (5 bases). The V gene lost 5 bases and the J gene lost 5 bases, with 14 bases spanning the gap. CDR1 MNHEY and CDR2 SVGEGT come from the germline V gene. The CDR3 spans 14 residues. The CDR3 coding sequence is TGTGCCAGCAGTGCTCTCCTACTAGGAGATACGCAGTATTTT. It is translated as CASSALLLGDTQYF.

V is TRBV5-5 and J is TRBJ2-2; 10 bases map to TRBD2. This CDR3 is 16 amino acids long. CDR1 SGHKS and CDR2 YYEKEE come from the germline V gene (reference sequence). Unmatched junction bases numbered 5, after V lost 2 bases and J lost 4 bases. CDR3 residues: CASSLRLAGVTGELFF. The CDR3, as DNA: TGTGCCAGCAGCTTAAGGCTAGCGGGGGTCACCGGGGAGCTGTTTTTT.

This rearrangement joins TRBV5-1 to TRBJ2-2; 7 bases line up with TRBD1. The CDR3 loop spans 13 amino acids. In germline, CDR1 is SGHRS, CDR2 YFSETQ. V was clipped by 2 bases and J by 6 bases; unmatched bases: 1. The CDR3 sequence is CASSLQGSGELFF. CDR3 DNA: TGCGCCAGCAGCTTACAGGGGTCCGGGGAGCTGTTTTTT.

The chain has TRBV3-1 (or the pseudogene TRBV3-2) and TRBJ2-3, with 11 bases fitting TRBD2. This CDR3 region has 17 residues. Trimming at V came to 5 bases and at J to 1 base, leaving 8 bases not matched to a gene. Germline V CDR1 and CDR2: LGHDT, YNNKEL (reference sequence). For the CDR3, the DNA is TGTGCCAGCAGCAAGGAACTAGCGGGGGTTGGCACAGATACGCAGTATTTT. It specifies CASSKELAGVGTDTQYF.

The chain couples TRBV10-3 to TRBJ1-2; 7 nucleotides align to TRBD1. V lost 6 bases, J lost 1 base, and 5 bases stayed unmatched. Germline values: CDR1 ENHRY, CDR2 SYGVKD. This CDR3 is built from 14 residues. CDR3 protein: CAIRLGTDNYGYTF. The CDR3 DNA is TGTGCCATCAGACTTGGGACAGATAACTATGGCTACACCTTC.

V gene TRBV3-1 (or the pseudogene TRBV3-2) combines with J gene TRBJ1-3; D unresolved. V lost 1 base and J lost 0, with 7 bases in between. Germline V gives CDR1 LGHDT, CDR2 YNNKEL (reference sequence). The CDR3 sequence is 15 residues long. CDR3 amino acids: CASSQVRISGNTIYF. CDR3 nucleotides: TGTGCCAGCAGCCAAGTCAGGATCTCTGGAAACACCATATATTTT.

The chain uses TRBV12-3 or TRBV12-4 and TRBJ2-5; unclear D gene. V shed 4 bases and J shed 7 bases, with 13 bases lying between them. The CDR3 runs 13 residues. CDR3 protein: CASSSTESGTQYF. The CDR3 DNA is TGTGCCAGCAGTTCGACTGAATCTGGGACCCAGTACTTC.

The chain carries TRBV5-6 and TRBJ2-3, with D perhaps matching TRBD1 (6 bases). The CDR3 runs 16 residues. V was clipped by 1 base and J by 1 base, with 13 bases between them. CDR1 is SGHDT and CDR2 is YYEEEE in the germline V gene. The CDR3 coding sequence is TGTGCCAGCAGCTTGATCCTTCACAGGGGCACAGATACGCAGTATTTT. As protein: CASSLILHRGTDTQYF. Drawing the rest from reference TRBV5-6 and TRBJ2-3, the complete variable domain is DAGVTQSPTHLIKTRGQQVTLRCSPKSGHDTVSWYQQALGQGPQFIFQYYEEEERQRGNFPDRFSGHQFPNYSSELNVNALLLGDSALYLCASSLILHRGTDTQYFGPGTRLTVL.

This chain uses TRBV6-5 with TRBJ2-2, with D hard to call. V was clipped by 0 bases and J by 7 bases, with 6 bases between them. CDR1 is MNHEY, CDR2 SVGAGI, per germline. This CDR3 is built from 13 residues. In DNA, the CDR3 is TGTGCCAGCAGTTACTCCCCGAGCGGGGAGCTGTTTTTT. Translated: CASSYSPSGELFF.

V gene TRBV3-1 (or the pseudogene TRBV3-2) combines with J gene TRBJ2-2; D is ambiguous. Deletions cut 1 base from V and 7 bases from J, with 4 bases between. Germline-derived CDR1 and CDR2 are LGHDT and YNNKEL (reference sequence). This CDR3 is 12 amino acids long. CDR3 nucleotides: TGTGCCAGCAGCCAAGCTGTCGGGGAGCTGTTTTTT. It specifies CASSQAVGELFF.

The chain recombines TRBV11-2 with TRBJ1-3; D possibly corresponds to TRBD1 (6 bases). CDR3 length: 15 residues. V was clipped by 5 bases and J by 0 bases, with 11 bases between them. Germline V gives CDR1 SGHAT, CDR2 FQNNGV. The CDR3 bases are TGTGCCAGCAGCCGCCGGGACATCTCTGGAAACACCATATATTTT. Its protein product is CASSRRDISGNTIYF. The variable domain in full, with the rest retrieved from reference TRBV11-2 and TRBJ1-3, is EAGVAQSPRYKIIEKRQSVAFWCNPISGHATLYWYQQILGQGPKLLIQFQNNGVVDDSQLPKDRFSAERLKGVDSTLKIQPAKLEDSAVYLCASSRRDISGNTIYFGEGSWLTVV.